This TCR beta chain came from a study of cytomegalovirus exposure and HLA in healthy donors. Study conclusions and caveats: Presence/absence analyses assumed roughly uniform sequencing depth across donors. Certain indistinguishable V segments, among them TRBV6-2 and TRBV6-3, were excluded.

V was shortened by 2 bases and J by 4 bases, with 13 bases between the two germline ends. CDR1 and CDR2 (germline): MNHEY, SVGAGI. The length of the CDR3 is 15 residues. Remarks on this clone: Its antigen is not known.

Primers for the PCR totalled 60 Vbeta and 13 Jbeta. Generated by immunoSEQ multiplex PCR, the TCRdb table keeps only in-frame clones and is missing some. The data show some 150,000 clones, approximately 80% seen once. The J gene is TRBJ2-3, the V gene TRBV6-5; D may be TRBD1 (6 bases). The source of this sequence is a young man in good health and CMV-seronegative. Sequenced: PBMCs. CDR3 DNA sequence: TGTGCCAGCAGTTACAGGGGGTCAGGGCCAGATACGCAGTATTTT. Its protein product is CASSYRGSGPDTQYF.